The 2 T cell receptor beta chains given below trace back to one sample, sequenced in a study of HIV-infected children after antiretroviral therapy interruption. Unique molecular identifiers were included in an RNA-based 3' RACE TCR library. TCRdb fed the 3' RACE reads into MiXCR, producing one record per CDR3 protein. The sample consists of around 41,000 distinct CDR3 sequences, around 7% of them appearing once. The treatment denotes: PENTA 11 planned treatment interruption arm or continuous ART arm. The sequencing used CD45RA+ CD4+ T cells from PBMCs, pooled from several time points, collected from a donor given antiretroviral therapy, either interrupted or continuous. As to subset: naive CD4+ CD45RA+ CD45RO- T cells. The receptor source for this set is a pool of human donors with HIV.

This clonotype was seen ten or more times. V gene TRBV28 combines with J gene TRBJ2-1; 7 bases are a match to TRBD2. The CDR3 covers 16 residues. J was trimmed by 2 bases and V by 7 bases; bases with no gene match: 11. From germline, CDR1 is MDHEN and CDR2 SYDVKM. The CDR3 region is CASTPQGLAAYNEQFF. The CDR3 DNA sequence: TGTGCCAGCACCCCCCAGGGCCTAGCGGCCTACAATGAGCAGTTCTTC.

Many counts were recorded for this clonotype. CDR3 DNA sequence: TGTGCCATCAGTGGATCAGCGCTGCAAGAGACCCAGTACTTC. This translates into CAISGSALQETQYF. J is TRBJ2-5 and V is TRBV10-3; D remains unclear. CDR1 and CDR2 from the germline V gene are ENHRY and SYGVKD. The length of the CDR3 is 14 residues. The V end was cut by 4 bases, the J end by 2 bases, with 11 bases between.